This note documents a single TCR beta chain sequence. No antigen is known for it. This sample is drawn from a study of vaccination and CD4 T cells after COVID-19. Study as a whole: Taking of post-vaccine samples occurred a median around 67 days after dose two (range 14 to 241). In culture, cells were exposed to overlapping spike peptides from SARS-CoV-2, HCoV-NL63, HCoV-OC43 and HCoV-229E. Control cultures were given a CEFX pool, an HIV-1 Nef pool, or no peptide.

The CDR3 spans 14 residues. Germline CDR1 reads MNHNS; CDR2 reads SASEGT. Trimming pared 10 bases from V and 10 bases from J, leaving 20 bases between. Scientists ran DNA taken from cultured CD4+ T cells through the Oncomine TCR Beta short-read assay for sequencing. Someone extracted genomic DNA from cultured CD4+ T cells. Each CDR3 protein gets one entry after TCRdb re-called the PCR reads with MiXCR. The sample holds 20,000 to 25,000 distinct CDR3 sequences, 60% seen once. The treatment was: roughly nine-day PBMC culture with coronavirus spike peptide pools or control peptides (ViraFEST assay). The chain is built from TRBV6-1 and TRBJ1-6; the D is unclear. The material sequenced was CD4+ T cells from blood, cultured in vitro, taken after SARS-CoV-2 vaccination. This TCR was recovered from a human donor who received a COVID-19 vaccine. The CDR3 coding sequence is TGTGCCACCACAGAAGAGAGAGTAAGCTCACCCCTCCACTTT. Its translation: CATTEERVSSPLHF.